In this sample, the clone carrying this T cell receptor (beta chain) turned up a few times. In the authors' workflow: The assay estimated nucleated cells by amplifying reference gene primers. Profiled with immunoSEQ multiplex PCR; TCRdb holds only in-frame clones, not every one. The V and J calls and clone size come from that table; D and trimming were worked out from the DNA. The sample consists of about 160,000 clones, just over 85% of them appearing once. The data are from a study of blood T cell repertoires in COVID-19. Study as a whole: Both acute and convalescent COVID-19 samples were obtained from the United States, Italy and Spain. T cells, B-cell-depleted T cells, or PBMCs supplied cDNA or gDNA.

CDR1 is MNHNY and CDR2 is SVGAGI in the germline V gene (reference sequence). This CDR3 has 15 residues. Between the trimmed V and J ends, which lost 2 bases and 1 base, there was a span of 11 bases. The rearrangement joins TRBV6-6 to TRBJ1-1; D is possibly TRBD1 (5 bases). Material for sequencing was peripheral blood. This clonotype was obtained from a man in his sixties or seventies with acute or convalescent COVID-19. The CDR3 reads CASSYGGLGNTEAFF. The CDR3 nucleotides are TGTGCCAGCAGTTACGGGGGGTTGGGGAACACTGAAGCTTTCTTT.